The clone carrying this TCR beta chain was observed many times. The library protocol tagged individual cDNA molecules with unique molecular identifiers. One entry per CDR3 protein results from TCRdb running MiXCR on the 5' RACE reads. The table lists 43,000 or so distinct CDR3 sequences, under 7.5% of them singletons. The entry originates in a study of early T cells in non-severe SARS-CoV-2 infection. Study-level background: The study sequenced bulk RNA from unsorted whole blood, with chains unpaired.

The germline CDR1 and CDR2 sequences are SGHNT and YYREEE (reference sequence). Trimming took 4 bases from V and 1 from J, leaving 9 bases between them. The CDR3 length is 13 residues. Sequenced input: whole blood. The rearrangement links TRBV5-4 to TRBJ2-7; a weak D match, TRBD1 (5 bases). This receptor was obtained from an adult who was a healthcare worker with PCR-confirmed SARS-CoV-2 infection or an uninfected control (not recorded which). The CDR3 here is CASSQKGSYEQYF. CDR3 bases: TGTGCCAGCAGCCAGAAGGGGTCCTACGAGCAGTACTTC.